This paragraph reports one T cell receptor beta chain. The CDR3 length is 14 residues. CDR1 and CDR2 (germline): ENHRY, SYGVKD. V lost 4 bases and J 6 bases, leaving 12 bases between the germline ends. This entry belongs to a study of cytomegalovirus exposure and HLA in healthy donors. With 60 Vbeta and 13 Jbeta primers, the PCR was carried out. Clones were sequenced by immunoSEQ multiplex PCR, and TCRdb holds only the in-frame ones, with some missing. The data show 170,000 or so clones, with around 80% seen just once and around 6% held by the top ten. J is TRBJ2-2 and V is TRBV10-3; D remains unclear. The clonotype originates from a man aged 40-55 years in good health and CMV-seronegative. Material for sequencing was PBMCs. DNA of the CDR3: TGTGCCATCAGTGGACGACCTACAGCCGGGGAGCTGTTTTTT. It encodes CAISGRPTAGELFF.